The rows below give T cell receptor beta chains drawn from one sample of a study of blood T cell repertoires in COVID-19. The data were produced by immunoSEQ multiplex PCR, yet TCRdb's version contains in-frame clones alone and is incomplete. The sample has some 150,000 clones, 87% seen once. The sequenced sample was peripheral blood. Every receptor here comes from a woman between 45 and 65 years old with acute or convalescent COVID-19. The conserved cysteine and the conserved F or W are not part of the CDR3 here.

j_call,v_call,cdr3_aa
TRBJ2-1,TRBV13,ASSSRTSGGEDEQF
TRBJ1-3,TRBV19,ASSIFSRSPGNTIY
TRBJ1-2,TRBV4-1,ASSQGTGNYGYT
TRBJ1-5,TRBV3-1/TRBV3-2,ASSQRQGNQPQH
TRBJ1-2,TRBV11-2,ASSLPQGNSRPFYGYT
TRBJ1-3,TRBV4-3,ASSQRTGNMNTIY
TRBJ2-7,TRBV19,AVGLAGGLGEQY
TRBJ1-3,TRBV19,ASTVSGTDRDTIY
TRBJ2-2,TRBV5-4,ASSPGQENTGELF
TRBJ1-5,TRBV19,ATPAQGMSNQPQH
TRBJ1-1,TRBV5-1,ASSLAGDPGTEAF
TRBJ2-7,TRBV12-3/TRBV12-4,ASGGAETYEQY
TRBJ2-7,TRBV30,AWSATTRNEEQY
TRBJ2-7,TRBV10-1,ASSAGNGEQY
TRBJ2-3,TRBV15,ATRWDYNSDTQY
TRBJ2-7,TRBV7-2,ASSHSGLGAEEQY
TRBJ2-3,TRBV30,AWSLPGQGATDTQY
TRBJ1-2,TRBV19,ASSITGVGQQIPYT
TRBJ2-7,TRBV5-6,ASSSTVSYEQY
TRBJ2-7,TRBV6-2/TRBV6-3,ASSYAGVASEEQY
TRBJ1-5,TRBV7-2,ASSLRFAGVTSNQPQH
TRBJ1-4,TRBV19,ASRIDRGVRKLF
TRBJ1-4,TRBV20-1,SASSGTNEKLF
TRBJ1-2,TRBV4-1,ASSQETGTSWGYGYT
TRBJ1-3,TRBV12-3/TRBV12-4,AIQGKGNTIY
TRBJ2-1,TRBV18,ASSIFQEGDEQF
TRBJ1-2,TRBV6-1,ASSDPGTPNYGYT
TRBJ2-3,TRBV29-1,SVQGLAENFDTQY
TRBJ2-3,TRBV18,ASSPRAAGLAGDADTQY
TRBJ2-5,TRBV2,ASSEAVAEETQY
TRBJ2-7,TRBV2,ASSESEVSYEQY
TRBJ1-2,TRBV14,ASSRPGTDFYGYT
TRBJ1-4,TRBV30,AWSGVRGTEKLF
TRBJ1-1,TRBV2,ASREDRGSEAF
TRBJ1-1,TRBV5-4,ASSLPQTGNTEAF
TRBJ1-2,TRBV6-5,ASRDHRVWNYGYT
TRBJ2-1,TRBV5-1,ASQETSGSHNEQF
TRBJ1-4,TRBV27,ASTGTHYEKLF
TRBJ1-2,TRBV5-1,ASSFRGDYGYT
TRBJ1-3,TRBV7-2,ASSSGGLFSGNTIY
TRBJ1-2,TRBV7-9,ASSLGDSLAYGYT
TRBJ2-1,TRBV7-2,ASTPGLAYSNEQF
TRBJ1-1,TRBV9,ASSVGGRAEAF
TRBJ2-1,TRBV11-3,ASSLSYGSGKGEQF
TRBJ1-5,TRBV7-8,ASSLVRGDPNNQPQH